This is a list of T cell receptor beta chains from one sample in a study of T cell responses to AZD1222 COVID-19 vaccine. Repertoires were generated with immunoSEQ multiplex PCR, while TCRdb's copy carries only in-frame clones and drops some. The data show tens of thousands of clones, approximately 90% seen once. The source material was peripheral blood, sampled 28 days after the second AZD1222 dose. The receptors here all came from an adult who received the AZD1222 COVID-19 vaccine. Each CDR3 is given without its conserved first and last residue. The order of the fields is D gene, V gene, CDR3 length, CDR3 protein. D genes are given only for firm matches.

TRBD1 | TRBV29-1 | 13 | SVEVTGEGNQPQH
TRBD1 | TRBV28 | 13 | ASSLWGQGAYEQY
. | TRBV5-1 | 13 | ASTQGRRGNTEAF
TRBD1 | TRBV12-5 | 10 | ASGLHRGEQY
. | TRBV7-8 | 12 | ASSARRISEKLF
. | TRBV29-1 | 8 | SVESTEAF
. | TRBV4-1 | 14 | ASSQDEGGHNSPLH
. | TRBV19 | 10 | ASRGSQETQY
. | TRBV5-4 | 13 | ASRSPGLTFTEAF
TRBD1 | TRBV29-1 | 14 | SVEDANRGYSYGYT
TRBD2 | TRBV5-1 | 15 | ASSLPSPTSGGETQY
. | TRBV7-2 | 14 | ASSTSWGAGQGGYT
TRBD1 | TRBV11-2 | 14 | ASSLYEGATYNEQF
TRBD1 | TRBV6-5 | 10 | ASSPTGIEQF
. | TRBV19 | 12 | ASAYSSYNSPLH
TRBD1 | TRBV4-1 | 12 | ASRIQGAYTEAF
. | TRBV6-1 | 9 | ASSDPHEQF